What follows are 22 T cell receptor beta chains derived from one specimen sequenced in a study of T cell responses to AZD1222 COVID-19 vaccine (dated by TCRdb to about 2021). Reading the label with the study, this specimen's time point is: baseline before first vaccination. Library generation was performed with the immunoSEQ multiplex PCR assay. The immuneACCESS repertoire file appears here via TCRdb, limited to in-frame rearrangements. These files lack a portion of the clones; in checked studies, under half of the deficit traces to unresolved V genes, and the cause of the others is not known. The sample table records around 100,000 clones; roughly 87% of these occur just once. Together, the top ten hold approximately 17% of the sample. The sequencing here drew on peripheral blood, taken on day 0 of AZD1222 vaccination. The receptors were gathered from an adult in good health.

The rearrangement links TRBV6-1 to TRBJ2-1; D is unresolved. Deletions cut 3 bases from V and 5 bases from J, with 8 bases between. From germline, CDR1 is MNHNS and CDR2 SASEGT. The CDR3 runs to 13 residues. The CDR3 region has the DNA TGTGCCAGCAGTGACGACGCAAACAATGAGCAGTTCTTC. Translation: CASSDDANNEQFF.

The genes are TRBV11-2 and TRBJ1-5; no firm D call. V lost 5 bases, J lost 6 bases, and 11 bases lay in between. The CDR3 spans 13 residues. Germline values: CDR1 SGHAT, CDR2 FQNNGV. CDR3 sequence reads: CASSLALGQPQHF. DNA for the CDR3: TGTGCCAGCAGCCTTGCGCTGGGTCAGCCCCAGCATTTT.

The chain recombines TRBV3-1 (or the pseudogene TRBV3-2) with TRBJ2-1; possibly TRBD2 for D (5 bases). CDR1 is LGHDT, CDR2 YNNKEL, per germline (reference sequence). The germline V and J ends were trimmed by 4 bases and 6 bases, with 10 bases remaining between them. This CDR3 is 13 amino acids long. For the CDR3, the DNA is TGTGCCAGCAGCCTACAAGGACTCAATGAGCAGTTCTTC. It encodes CASSLQGLNEQFF.

V is TRBV5-5 and J is TRBJ2-5, with 10 positions matching TRBD1. Per the germline V gene, CDR1 is SGHKS and CDR2 is YYEKEE (reference sequence). V lost 4 bases and J lost 5; bases outside the gene matches: 11. This CDR3 has 16 amino acids. This CDR3 reads CASSPRGQGLAETQYF. DNA of the CDR3: TGTGCCAGCAGCCCCCGGGGACAGGGGCTAGCGGAGACCCAGTACTTC.

The chain couples TRBV28 to TRBJ2-1; TRBD2 aligns across 9 bases. The CDR3 loop spans 16 amino acids. Germline V gives CDR1 MDHEN, CDR2 SYDVKM. V was pared by 5 bases and J by 5 bases, with 10 bases of the junction left unmatched. The CDR3 bases are TGTGCCAGCAGTATAGACGTAGCGGGAGAGAACAATGAGCAGTTCTTC. It yields the protein CASSIDVAGENNEQFF.

V is TRBV18 and J is TRBJ2-1, with 12 bases that match TRBD2. V gave up 2 bases and J gave up 4 bases; unmatched junction bases: 0. CDR1 is KGHSH, CDR2 LQKENI, per germline. The CDR3 has 15 residues. The CDR3 sequence: CASSPGLAGYNEQFF. The CDR3 bases are TGTGCCAGCTCACCAGGACTAGCGGGGTACAATGAGCAGTTCTTC.

The J gene is TRBJ1-4, the V gene TRBV18; TRBD1 is a possible D gene (5 bases). V was pared by 1 base and J by 2 bases, with 8 bases between. The CDR3 runs to 15 residues. Germline V gene lookup returns CDR1 KGHSH and CDR2 LQKENI. CDR3 residues: CASSPRQNTNEKLFF. The CDR3 bases are TGTGCCAGCTCACCACGACAGAATACTAATGAAAAACTGTTTTTT.

The V gene is TRBV6-5, the J gene TRBJ1-5; D call uncertain. Trimming pared 2 bases from V and 5 bases from J, leaving 10 bases between. The CDR3 runs 14 residues. Germline V CDR1 and CDR2: MNHEY, SVGAGI. As DNA, the CDR3 is TGTGCCAGCAGTTACATCGGGAAAGATCAGCCCCAGCATTTT. This codes for CASSYIGKDQPQHF.

This chain links TRBV7-9 with TRBJ2-7, with 10 bases fitting TRBD2. The CDR3 is made up of 16 amino acids. V shed 0 bases, J shed 6 bases, and the junction held 8 bases outside the gene matches. Germline CDR1 and CDR2: SEHNR and FQNEAQ (reference sequence). CDR3 sequence: CASSLAGLAGAGEQYF. The CDR3 DNA reads as TGTGCCAGCAGCTTAGCTGGGCTAGCGGGAGCCGGCGAGCAGTACTTC.

This chain uses TRBV3-1 (or the pseudogene TRBV3-2) with TRBJ2-5; unclear D gene. This CDR3 is built from 12 residues. Trimming cost V 1 base and J 5 bases, with 5 bases left between them. Germline V CDR1 and CDR2: LGHDT, YNNKEL (reference sequence). The CDR3 coding sequence is TGTGCCAGCAGCCAAGTACGGGAGACCCAGTACTTC. Translation: CASSQVRETQYF.

This clone was observed a few times. The CDR3 protein is CASRGGAMNTGELFF. CDR3 coding DNA: TGTGCCAGTCGTGGGGGGGCTATGAACACCGGGGAGCTGTTTTTT. The chain joins TRBV19 to TRBJ2-2; possible D gene TRBD2, 7 bases. Trimming shortened V by 8 bases and J by 1 base, and 14 bases separated the two germline ends. The CDR3 runs to 15 residues. The germline V gene has CDR1 LNHDA and CDR2 SQIVND (reference sequence).

The rearrangement joins TRBV2 to TRBJ1-6; tentative D call: TRBD1 (6 bases). The CDR3 consists of 15 residues. V shed 7 bases and J shed 0 bases, with 10 bases lying between them. From germline, CDR1 is SNHLY and CDR2 FYNNEI. CDR3 loop: CASKDRSSYNSPLHF. DNA for the CDR3: TGTGCCAGCAAAGACAGGAGCTCCTATAATTCACCCCTCCACTTT.

The rearrangement links TRBV5-1 to TRBJ2-1, with TRBD2 matching 11 bases. The CDR3 loop spans 14 amino acids. The V gene's germline CDR1 is SGHRS and CDR2 YFSETQ. V gave up 0 bases and J gave up 12 bases; unmatched junction bases: 5. CDR3 amino acids: CASSLVTSGTVQFF. The CDR3 DNA sequence: TGCGCCAGCAGCTTGGTGACTAGCGGGACAGTGCAGTTCTTC.

V and J are TRBV7-8 and TRBJ1-2; D unresolved. The CDR3 extends over 14 amino acids. The V gene lost 4 bases and the J gene lost 4 bases, with 13 bases spanning the gap. CDR1 is SGHVS, CDR2 FQNEAQ, per germline. In DNA form, the CDR3 reads TGTGCCAGCAGCTCAGGTGCCGGTGGCTATGGCTACACCTTC. This gives the protein CASSSGAGGYGYTF.

The J gene is TRBJ1-5, the V gene TRBV10-3; D is possibly TRBD1 (5 bases). CDR1 and CDR2 from the germline V gene are ENHRY and SYGVKD. V was clipped by 10 bases and J by 3 bases, with 13 bases between them. This CDR3 has 13 amino acids. This CDR3 reads CASKAGVNQPQHF. DNA of the CDR3: TGTGCCAGTAAGGCGGGGGTCAATCAGCCCCAGCATTTT.

The rearrangement uses TRBV3-1 (or the pseudogene TRBV3-2) and TRBJ2-7, with a possible D match to TRBD1 (5 bases). V lost 0 bases to trimming and J lost 7 bases, with 13 bases between them. CDR1 LGHDT and CDR2 YNNKEL come from the germline V gene (reference sequence). The CDR3 is 14 amino acids. The CDR3 loop is CASSQEGQTSEQYF. CDR3 DNA: TGTGCCAGCAGCCAAGAGGGGCAGACCTCGGAGCAGTACTTC.

In its sample, this clone was seen a few times. V and J are TRBV2 and TRBJ1-5; D unresolved. The CDR3 contains 13 residues. Germline V gene lookup returns CDR1 SNHLY and CDR2 FYNNEI. Trimming stripped 6 bases from V and 0 bases from J, with 6 bases between. CDR3: CASSPNSNQPQHF. CDR3 bases: TGTGCCAGCAGCCCAAATAGCAATCAGCCCCAGCATTTT.

V usage is TRBV7-3 and J usage is TRBJ2-2; D is possibly TRBD1 (6 bases). This CDR3 is built from 15 residues. Germline V gene sequence: CDR1 SGHTA, CDR2 FQGTGA. V lost 5 bases and J 3 bases, leaving 13 bases between the germline ends. CDR3: CASSVSGTHTGELFF. The CDR3, as DNA: TGTGCCAGCAGCGTCTCCGGGACACACACCGGGGAGCTGTTTTTT.

The chain has TRBV5-1 and TRBJ2-7, with D hard to call. V lost 1 base and J lost 3, with 11 bases in between. The CDR3 has 14 residues. Germline V CDR1 and CDR2: SGHRS, YFSETQ. CDR3 coding DNA: TGCGCCAGCAGCTTGAGGGCAGACGGCTACGAGCAGTACTTC. Its translation: CASSLRADGYEQYF.

Here the CDR3 reads CASSPARLAASTDTQYF. CDR3 bases: TGTGCCAGCAGCCCTGCGCGGCTAGCGGCTAGCACAGATACGCAGTATTTT. V and J are TRBV7-2 and TRBJ2-3, with 7 bases aligning to TRBD2. Germline V gene sequence: CDR1 SGHTA, CDR2 FQGNSA. The V gene end was trimmed by 5 bases and the J gene end by 0 bases; junction bases not matched to a gene: 11. The CDR3 covers 17 residues.

The chain is built from TRBV3-1 (or the pseudogene TRBV3-2) and TRBJ1-2; possible D gene TRBD1, 5 bases. Deletions cut 6 bases from V and 6 bases from J, with 23 bases between. CDR3 size: 16 residues. The germline CDR1 and CDR2 sequences are LGHDT and YNNKEL (reference sequence). Written as DNA, the CDR3 is TGTGCCAGCAGTAGGTCGGGAGACCCGCTGGGGGATGGCTACACCTTC. Amino acids: CASSRSGDPLGDGYTF.

This clone was seen only a few times. This chain uses TRBV11-2 with TRBJ2-2, with D unresolved. The V and J ends lost 5 bases and 0 bases respectively, with 10 bases between them. Germline V gene lookup returns CDR1 SGHAT and CDR2 FQNNGV. The CDR3 is 15 residues long. The CDR3 loop reads CASSPRTANTGELFF. The DNA of the CDR3 is TGTGCCAGCAGCCCCCGCACAGCGAACACCGGGGAGCTGTTTTTT.